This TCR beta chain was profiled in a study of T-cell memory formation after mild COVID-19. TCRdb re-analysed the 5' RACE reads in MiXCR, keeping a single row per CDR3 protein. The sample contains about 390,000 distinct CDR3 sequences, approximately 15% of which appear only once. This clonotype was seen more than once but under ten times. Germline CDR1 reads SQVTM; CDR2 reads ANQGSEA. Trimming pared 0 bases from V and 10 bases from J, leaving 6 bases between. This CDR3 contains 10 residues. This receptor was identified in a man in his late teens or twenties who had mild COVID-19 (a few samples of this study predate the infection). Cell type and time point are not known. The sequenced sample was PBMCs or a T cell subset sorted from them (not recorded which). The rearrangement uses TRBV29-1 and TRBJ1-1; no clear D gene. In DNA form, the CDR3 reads TGCAGCGTTGAAGATCTTGCAGCTTTCTTT. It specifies CSVEDLAAFF.